This T cell receptor (beta chain) was documented in a study of CXCR3-negative and CXCR3-positive naive CD8 T cells. Broader study findings: After cryopreservation, CXCR3 expression dropped partially; most assays used fresh PBMCs. Researchers reported similar TRBV-TRBJ usage in naive CXCR3-negative and CXCR3-positive cells, though memory differed. For memory CD8+ cells diversity was much lower, but both naive subsets had comparably high diversity. CXCR3-negative naive cells had less hydrophobic TRB CDR3s than did CXCR3-positive naive cells.

For this clonotype: The antigen is unknown.

UMI-labeled 5' RACE TRB cDNA libraries were prepared from the cells. TCRdb processed the 5' RACE reads again and assigns one entry to each CDR3 protein, with no DNA. This table holds some 140,000 distinct CDR3 sequences. Per the germline V gene, CDR1 is LNHDA and CDR2 is SQIVND (reference sequence). The CDR3 extends over 13 amino acids. Within the CD8+ T cell compartment, naive cells were CD45RO-CCR7+CD27+CD95-. The rearrangement links TRBV19 to TRBJ2-2. The TCR comes from a human donor in good health. Some clones in this sample may be carry-over from other donors' samples. Sequenced sample: naive CXCR3+ CD8+ T cells from blood. Regarding subset: CD45RO-CCR7+CD27+CD95- naive CD8+ T cells expressing CXCR3 (TNR3+). The CDR3 sequence is CASRIPVTGELFF.